This record covers a single T cell receptor beta chain. This sample was taken from a study of control samples from healthy donors and cancer patients. Clones were read by immunoSEQ multiplex PCR, and TCRdb kept only the in-frame ones, dropping some. This table has about 160,000 clones, approximately 90% appearing once. The receptor comes from a man aged 25 to 40 in good health. Sequences were obtained from blood.

The CDR3 reads CATSRPGQGAAKNIQYF. In DNA, the CDR3 is TGTGCCACCAGCAGACCGGGACAGGGAGCAGCCAAAAACATTCAGTACTTC. The rearrangement links TRBV15 to TRBJ2-4, with 9 bases identical to TRBD1. Germline V gives CDR1 LNHNV, CDR2 YYDKDF (reference sequence). The CDR3 loop spans 17 amino acids. V trimming: 2 bases; J trimming: 0 bases; junction bases outside the gene matches: 5.